These 20 T cell receptor beta chains came from one sample sequenced in a study of T cells expressing NK-cell markers. TCRdb re-called the 5' RACE reads; every CDR3 protein appears as one record, without DNA. Its table records about 410,000 distinct CDR3 sequences. The sample taken for sequencing was blood T cells: a sorted CD56 or NKG2C T cell subset, CD4+ or CD8+ T cells, or bulk PBMC T cells (not recorded which). Receptor source: a woman between 45 and 65 years old in good health.

CDR3 sequence reads: CASSARGGWDTVGTEAFF. The chain recombines TRBV7-8 with TRBJ1-1. The germline gives CDR1 SGHVS, CDR2 FQNEAQ. The CDR3 is 18 amino acids.

This chain links TRBV2 with TRBJ2-7. Per the germline V gene, CDR1 is SNHLY and CDR2 is FYNNEI. The CDR3 contains 13 residues. CDR3 protein: CASSEGADFEQYF.

This chain connects TRBV7-9 to TRBJ2-2. Per the germline V gene, CDR1 is SEHNR and CDR2 is FQNEAQ (reference sequence). This CDR3 is 15 amino acids long. Here the CDR3 reads CASSLWEMASGELFF.

This chain links TRBV20-1 with TRBJ2-3; TCRdb proposes TRBD2, but this gene call is untestable without DNA. Germline V CDR1 and CDR2: DFQATT, SNEGSKA (reference sequence). The CDR3 covers 17 residues. This chain's CDR3 is CSARDPLAGGPSDTQYF.

The chain combines TRBV29-1 with TRBJ2-3; TCRdb selects TRBD2, and the lack of DNA leaves this call unchecked. CDR3 length equals 16 residues. CDR1 SQVTM and CDR2 ANQGSEA come from the germline V gene. CDR3 protein: CSPRALESTSTDTQYF.

This sequence joins TRBV25-1 and TRBJ2-7; TCRdb picks TRBD1, but there is no DNA to check that call. The germline gives CDR1 MGHDK, CDR2 SYGVNS. This CDR3 comprises 13 residues. CDR3: CASRVGAALEQYF.

The chain links TRBV12-3 or TRBV12-4 to TRBJ1-1; the TCRdb call, TRBD1, lacks DNA for checking. CDR3 length: 17 amino acids. The CDR3 loop reads CASSLSAGQGGSGGAFF.

V gene TRBV12-3 or TRBV12-4 combines with J gene TRBJ1-4. The CDR3 extends over 14 amino acids. Here the CDR3 reads CASSSRGSSEKLFF.

V and J are TRBV7-8 and TRBJ1-1; TCRdb gives TRBD1 as the D gene, but with no DNA this cannot be confirmed. Germline V gene lookup returns CDR1 SGHVS and CDR2 FQNEAQ. The CDR3 spans 16 residues. CDR3 sequence reads: CASLVAGRNMNTEAFF. The full variable domain, completed using reference TRBV7-8 and TRBJ1-1, is GAGVSQSPRYKVAKRGQDVALRCDPISGHVSLFWYQQALGQGPEFLTYFQNEAQLDKSGLPSDRFFAERPEGSVSTLKIQRTQQEDSAVYLCASLVAGRNMNTEAFFGQGTRLTVV.

The gene calls are TRBV7-9 and TRBJ1-2; TCRdb returns TRBD1, unconfirmable since there is no DNA. From germline, CDR1 is SEHNR and CDR2 FQNEAQ (reference sequence). The CDR3 extends over 15 amino acids. The CDR3 is CASSLSPGAHYGYTF.

The rearrangement joins TRBV4-1 to TRBJ2-3; the TCRdb call, TRBD2, lacks DNA for checking. CDR1 MGHRA and CDR2 YSYEKL come from the germline V gene. CDR3 length: 17 amino acids. This chain's CDR3 is CASSQGVMPSQADTQYF.

This chain links TRBV7-6 with TRBJ1-1; checking the TCRdb D call of TRBD1 is not possible without DNA. The CDR3 has 16 amino acids. CDR1 and CDR2 (germline): SGHVS, FNYEAQ. Here the CDR3 reads CASSLEAWQGGTEAFF. The variable domain in full, completed from reference TRBV7-6 and TRBJ1-1, reads GAGVSQSPRYKVTKRGQDVALRCDPISGHVSLYWYRQALGQGPEFLTYFNYEAQQDKSGLPNDRFSAERPEGSISTLTIQRTEQRDSAMYRCASSLEAWQGGTEAFFGQGTRLTVV.

The V call is TRBV9, the J call TRBJ2-3; TCRdb returns TRBD1, unconfirmable since there is no DNA. This CDR3 is 16 amino acids long. Germline values: CDR1 SGDLS, CDR2 YYNGEE. Here the CDR3 reads CASSSRDLKLTDTQYF.

V gene TRBV11-2 combines with J gene TRBJ2-1. This CDR3 spans 17 amino acids. Germline CDR1 is SGHAT and CDR2 is FQNNGV. CDR3 sequence reads: CASSLYHASSSYNEQFF.

V gene TRBV11-2 combines with J gene TRBJ2-3; the TRBD2 assignment by TCRdb is unverifiable without DNA. CDR1 SGHAT and CDR2 FQNNGV come from the germline V gene. The CDR3 consists of 18 residues. CDR3 protein: CASSLAPLAGVSTDTQYF.

The chain uses TRBV20-1 and TRBJ1-6; TCRdb selects TRBD1, and the lack of DNA leaves this call unchecked. The CDR3 is 13 amino acids. Germline values: CDR1 DFQATT, CDR2 SNEGSKA (reference sequence). The CDR3 here is CSAWDRGGSPLHF.

The chain joins TRBV21-1 to TRBJ1-2. TRBV21-1 is recorded as a pseudogene. The CDR3 totals 16 residues. This chain's CDR3 is CASSNDAGGSEYGYTF.

The chain is built from TRBV20-1 and TRBJ2-7; TCRdb outputs TRBD2, but without DNA this stays unchecked. Germline V gene sequence: CDR1 DFQATT, CDR2 SNEGSKA (reference sequence). The CDR3 has 14 residues. The CDR3 is CSAMGEGLAYEQYF.

V is TRBV29-1 and J is TRBJ1-2; TCRdb lists TRBD1, though no DNA is available to test this call. CDR3 length equals 13 residues. The germline V gene encodes CDR1 SQVTM and CDR2 ANQGSEA. The chain's CDR3 is CSVEPQGANGYTF.

The V and J genes are TRBV11-2 and TRBJ1-1; TCRdb lists TRBD1, though no DNA is available to test this call. The germline V gene has CDR1 SGHAT and CDR2 FQNNGV. The CDR3 covers 16 residues. CDR3 amino acids: CASSLVHSGQGRRAFF.